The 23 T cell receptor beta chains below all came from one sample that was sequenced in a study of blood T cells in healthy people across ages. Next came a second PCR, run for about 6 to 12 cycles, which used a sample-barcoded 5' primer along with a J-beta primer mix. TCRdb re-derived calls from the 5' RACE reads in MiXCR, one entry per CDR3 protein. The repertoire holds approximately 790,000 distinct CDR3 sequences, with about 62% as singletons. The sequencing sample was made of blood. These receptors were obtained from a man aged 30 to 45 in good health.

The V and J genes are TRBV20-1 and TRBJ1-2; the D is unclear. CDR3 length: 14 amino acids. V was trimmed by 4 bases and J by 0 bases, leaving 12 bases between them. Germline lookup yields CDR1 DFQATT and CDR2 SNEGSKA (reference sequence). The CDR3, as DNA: TGCAGTGCTATTATACAACCTACTAACTATGGCTACACCTTC. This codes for CSAIIQPTNYGYTF.

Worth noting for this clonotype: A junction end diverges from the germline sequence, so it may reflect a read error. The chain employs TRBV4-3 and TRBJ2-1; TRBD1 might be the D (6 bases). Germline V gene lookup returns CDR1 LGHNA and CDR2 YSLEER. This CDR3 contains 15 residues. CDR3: CASNQDGTTDNEQFF. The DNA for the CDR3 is TGCGCCAGCAACCAAGATGGGACAACGGACAATGAGCAGTTCTTC.

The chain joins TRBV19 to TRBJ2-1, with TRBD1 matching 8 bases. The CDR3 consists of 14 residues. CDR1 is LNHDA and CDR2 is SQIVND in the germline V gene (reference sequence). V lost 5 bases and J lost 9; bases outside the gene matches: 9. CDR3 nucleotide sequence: TGTGCCAGTAGTGAATGGACAGGGCGAAGTGAGCAGTTCTTC. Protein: CASSEWTGRSEQFF.

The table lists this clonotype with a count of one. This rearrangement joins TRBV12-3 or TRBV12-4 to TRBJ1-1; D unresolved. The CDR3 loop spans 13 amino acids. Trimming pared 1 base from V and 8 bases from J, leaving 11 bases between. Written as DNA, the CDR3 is TGTGCCAGCAGTTTAGGAGGTTTCTTAGAAGCTTTCTTT. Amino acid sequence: CASSLGGFLEAFF.

The CDR3 spells CSARAQGREKLFF. The CDR3 coding sequence is TGCAGTGCTAGGGCACAGGGAAGAGAAAAACTGTTTTTT. The J gene is TRBJ1-4, the V gene TRBV20-1; TRBD1 might be the D (6 bases). Germline-derived CDR1 and CDR2 are DFQATT and SNEGSKA (reference sequence). This CDR3 contains 13 residues. V was shortened by 3 bases and J by 8 bases, with 13 bases between the two germline ends.

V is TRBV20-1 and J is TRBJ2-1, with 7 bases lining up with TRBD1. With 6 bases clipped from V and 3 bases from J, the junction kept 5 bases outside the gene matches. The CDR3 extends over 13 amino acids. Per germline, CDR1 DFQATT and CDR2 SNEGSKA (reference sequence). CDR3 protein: CSASGTDYNEQFF. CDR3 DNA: TGCAGTGCCTCCGGGACAGACTACAATGAGCAGTTCTTC.

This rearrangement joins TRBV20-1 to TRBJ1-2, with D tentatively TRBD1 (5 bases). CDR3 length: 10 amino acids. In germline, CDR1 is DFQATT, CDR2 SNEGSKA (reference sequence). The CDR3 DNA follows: TGCGGCTCCGGGACGGGTGGCTACACCTTC. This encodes CGSGTGGYTF.

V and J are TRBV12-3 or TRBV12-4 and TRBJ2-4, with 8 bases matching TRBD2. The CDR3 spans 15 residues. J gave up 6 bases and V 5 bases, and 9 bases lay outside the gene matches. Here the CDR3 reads CASSVGGGLGNIQYF. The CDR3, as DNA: TGTGCCAGCAGTGTCGGGGGGGGGCTGGGAAACATTCAGTACTTC.

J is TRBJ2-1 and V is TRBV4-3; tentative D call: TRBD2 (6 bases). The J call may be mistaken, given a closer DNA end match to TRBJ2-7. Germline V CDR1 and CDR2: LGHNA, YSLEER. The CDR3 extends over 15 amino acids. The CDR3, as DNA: TGCGCCAGCAGCCTTGCTAGCGCATCCTACAATGAGCAGTACTTC. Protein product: CASSLASASYNEQYF.

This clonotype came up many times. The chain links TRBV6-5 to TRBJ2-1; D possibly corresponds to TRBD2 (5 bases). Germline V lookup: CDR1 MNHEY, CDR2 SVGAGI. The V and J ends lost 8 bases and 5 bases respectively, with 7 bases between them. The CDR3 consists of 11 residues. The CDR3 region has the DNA TGTGCCAGCGCTAGCAACAATGAGCAGTTCTTC. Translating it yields CASASNNEQFF.

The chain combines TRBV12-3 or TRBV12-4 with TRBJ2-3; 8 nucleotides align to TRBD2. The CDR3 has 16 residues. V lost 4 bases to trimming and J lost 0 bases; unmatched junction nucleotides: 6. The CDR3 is CASSSGLVRSTDTQYF. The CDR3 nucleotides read TGTGCCAGCAGTTCGGGACTAGTCAGGAGCACAGATACGCAGTATTTT.

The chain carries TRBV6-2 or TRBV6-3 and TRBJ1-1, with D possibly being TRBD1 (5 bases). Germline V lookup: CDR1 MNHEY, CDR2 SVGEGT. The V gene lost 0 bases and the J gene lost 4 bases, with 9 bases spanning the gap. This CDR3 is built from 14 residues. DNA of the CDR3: TGTGCCAGCAGTTACTCGAATGGGGGCACTGAAGCTTTCTTT. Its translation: CASSYSNGGTEAFF.

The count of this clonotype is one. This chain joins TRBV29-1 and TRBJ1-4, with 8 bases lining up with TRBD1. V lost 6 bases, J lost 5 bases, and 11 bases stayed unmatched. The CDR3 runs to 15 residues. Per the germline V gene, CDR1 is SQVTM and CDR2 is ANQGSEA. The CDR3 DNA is TGCAGCGTCGCGGGACAGGACGACCTAAATGAAAAACTGTTTTTT. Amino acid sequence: CSVAGQDDLNEKLFF.

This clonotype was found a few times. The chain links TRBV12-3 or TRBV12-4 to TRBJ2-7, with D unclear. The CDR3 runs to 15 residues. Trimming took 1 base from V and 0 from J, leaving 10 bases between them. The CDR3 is CASSLGQSSSYEQYF. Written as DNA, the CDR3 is TGTGCCAGCAGTTTAGGGCAGTCGAGCTCCTACGAGCAGTACTTC.

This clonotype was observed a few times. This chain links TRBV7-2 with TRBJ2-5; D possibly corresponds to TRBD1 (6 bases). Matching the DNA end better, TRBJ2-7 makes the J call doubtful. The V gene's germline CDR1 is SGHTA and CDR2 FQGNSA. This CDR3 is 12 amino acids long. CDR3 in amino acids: CASSWGLDEQYF. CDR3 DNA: TGTGCCAGCAGCTGGGGGCTGGACGAGCAGTACTTC.

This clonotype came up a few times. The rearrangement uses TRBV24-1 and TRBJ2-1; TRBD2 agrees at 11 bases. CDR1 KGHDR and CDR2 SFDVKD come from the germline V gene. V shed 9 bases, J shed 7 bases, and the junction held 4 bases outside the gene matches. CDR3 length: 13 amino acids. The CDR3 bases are TGTGCCACCGCGGGACTAGCGGTTAATGAGCAGTTCTTC. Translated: CATAGLAVNEQFF.

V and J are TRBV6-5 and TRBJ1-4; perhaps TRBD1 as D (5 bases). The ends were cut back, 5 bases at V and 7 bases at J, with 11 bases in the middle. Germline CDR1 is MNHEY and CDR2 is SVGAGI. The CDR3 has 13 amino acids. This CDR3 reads CASSGQGTEKLFF. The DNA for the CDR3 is TGTGCCAGCAGTGGGCAGGGAACTGAAAAACTGTTTTTT.

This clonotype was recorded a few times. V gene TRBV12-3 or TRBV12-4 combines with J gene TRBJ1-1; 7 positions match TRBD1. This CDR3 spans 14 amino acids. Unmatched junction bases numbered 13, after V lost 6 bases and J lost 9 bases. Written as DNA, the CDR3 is TGTGCCAGCAGCGGACAGGCCATCGTCTCCCAAGCTTTCTTT. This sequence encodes CASSGQAIVSQAFF.

CDR3 nucleotides: TGCAGTGCTAAAGGGGAGCGGGAAGTACAAGAGACCCAGTACTTC. This translates into CSAKGEREVQETQYF. The chain carries TRBV20-1 and TRBJ2-4; 7 bases fit TRBD2. The end of the DNA is better explained by TRBJ2-5, so the J call may be wrong. The CDR3 has 15 residues. CDR1 and CDR2 from the germline V gene are DFQATT and SNEGSKA (reference sequence).

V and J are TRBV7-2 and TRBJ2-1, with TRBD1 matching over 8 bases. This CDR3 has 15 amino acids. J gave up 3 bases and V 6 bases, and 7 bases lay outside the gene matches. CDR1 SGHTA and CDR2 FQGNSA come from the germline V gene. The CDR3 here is CASSGVDRVYNEQFF. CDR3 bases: TGTGCCAGCAGTGGCGTGGACAGGGTCTACAATGAGCAGTTCTTC.

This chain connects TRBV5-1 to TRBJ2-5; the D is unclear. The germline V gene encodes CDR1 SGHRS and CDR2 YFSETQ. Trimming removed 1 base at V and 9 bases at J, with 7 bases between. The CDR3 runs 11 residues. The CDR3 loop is CASSLYEAQYF. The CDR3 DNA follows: TGCGCCAGCAGCTTGTATGAGGCCCAGTACTTC.

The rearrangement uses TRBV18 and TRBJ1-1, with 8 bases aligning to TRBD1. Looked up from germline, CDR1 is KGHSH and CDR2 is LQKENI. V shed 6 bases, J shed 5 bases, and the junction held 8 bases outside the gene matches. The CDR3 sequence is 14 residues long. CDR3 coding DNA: TGTGCCAGCTCTTTTGGACAGGGCTCTACTGAAGCTTTCTTT. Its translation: CASSFGQGSTEAFF.

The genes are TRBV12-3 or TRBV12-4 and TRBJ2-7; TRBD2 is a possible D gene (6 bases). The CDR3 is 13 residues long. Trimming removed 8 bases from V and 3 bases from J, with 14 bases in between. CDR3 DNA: TGTGCCAGCCGGGACTCACACCACTACGAGCAGTACTTC. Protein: CASRDSHHYEQYF.